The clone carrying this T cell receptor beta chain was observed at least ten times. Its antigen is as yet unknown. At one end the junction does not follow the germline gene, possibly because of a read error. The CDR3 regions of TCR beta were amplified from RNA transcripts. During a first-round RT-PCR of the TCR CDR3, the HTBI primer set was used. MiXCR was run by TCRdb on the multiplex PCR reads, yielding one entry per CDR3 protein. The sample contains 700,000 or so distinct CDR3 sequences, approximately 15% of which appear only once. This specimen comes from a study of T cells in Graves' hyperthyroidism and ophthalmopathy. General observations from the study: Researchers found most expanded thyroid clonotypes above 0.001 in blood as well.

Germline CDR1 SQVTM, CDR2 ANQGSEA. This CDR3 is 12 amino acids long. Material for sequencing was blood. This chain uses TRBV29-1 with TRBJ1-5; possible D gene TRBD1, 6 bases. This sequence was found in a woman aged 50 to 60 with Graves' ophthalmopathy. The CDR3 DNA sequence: TGCAGCGCAATTCAGGGGAATCAACCCCAGCATTTT. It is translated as CSAIQGNQPQHF.